One sample yielded the 21 T cell receptor beta chains listed below, sequenced in a study of blood T cell repertoires in COVID-19. The assay was immunoSEQ multiplex PCR, and TCRdb's table has in-frame clones only and misses some. The sample contains about 40,000 clones, more than 70% of which appear only once. Sequenced sample: peripheral blood. The receptors come from a woman aged 70-85 years with acute or convalescent COVID-19.

The CDR3, as DNA: TGTGCCAGCAGCCGGGGGGCGGGAGGCTTGTACTACGAGCAGTACTTC. This encodes CASSRGAGGLYYEQYF. The chain has TRBV28 and TRBJ2-7, with 8 bases aligning to TRBD2. The CDR3 is 16 residues long. With 6 bases clipped from V and 3 bases from J, the junction kept 13 bases outside the gene matches. Germline lookup yields CDR1 MDHEN and CDR2 SYDVKM.

The rearrangement joins TRBV5-4 to TRBJ2-7, with TRBD2 identical over 8 bases. The CDR3 spans 15 residues. J lost 4 bases, V lost 0 bases, and 6 bases had no gene match. CDR1 is SGHNT and CDR2 is YYREEE in the germline V gene (reference sequence). CDR3 nucleotides: TGTGCCAGCAGCTTGGGTGGGCGGGAGGAATACGAGCAGTACTTC. Its protein product is CASSLGGREEYEQYF.

This chain uses TRBV3-1 (or the pseudogene TRBV3-2) with TRBJ1-2; 7 nucleotides agree with TRBD1. This CDR3 region has 13 residues. The V and J ends lost 6 bases and 8 bases, in that order; junction bases with no gene match: 9. From germline, CDR1 is LGHDT and CDR2 YNNKEL (reference sequence). The DNA of the CDR3 is TGTGCCAGCAGACCCGTTAGACAGGGCGGCTACACCTTC. Translating it yields CASRPVRQGGYTF.

Here the CDR3 reads CATSDFLTRNEQFF. The CDR3 DNA reads as TGTGCCACCAGTGATTTCCTCACTAGGAATGAGCAGTTCTTC. The rearrangement joins TRBV24-1 to TRBJ2-1; D is possibly TRBD2 (5 bases). This CDR3 spans 14 amino acids. CDR1 and CDR2 from the germline V gene are KGHDR and SFDVKD. Trimming shortened V by 1 base and J by 7 bases, and 10 bases separated the two germline ends.

This clone has a handful of counts. This sequence joins TRBV15 and TRBJ1-4, with 10 nucleotides matching TRBD1. This CDR3 has 17 amino acids. The ends lost 0 bases at V and 7 bases at J; junction bases unmatched: 8. In germline, CDR1 is LNHNV, CDR2 YYDKDF (reference sequence). The CDR3 coding sequence is TGTGCCACCAGCAGAGATCGGCCGGGACAGGGGACTGAAAAACTGTTTTTT. Residues: CATSRDRPGQGTEKLFF.

V and J are TRBV7-9 and TRBJ2-3, with 7 bases lining up with TRBD1. J gave up 4 bases and V 5 bases, and 15 bases lay outside the gene matches. The CDR3 totals 17 residues. The germline V gene encodes CDR1 SEHNR and CDR2 FQNEAQ (reference sequence). The CDR3 DNA is TGTGCCAGCAGCCCCGGTGATAGCCCAGGGGGATCAGATACGCAGTATTTT. Its protein is CASSPGDSPGGSDTQYF.

The chain links TRBV19 to TRBJ1-5, with 9 bases fitting TRBD1. The germline V gene has CDR1 LNHDA and CDR2 SQIVND (reference sequence). The CDR3 is made up of 15 amino acids. The V gene end was trimmed by 6 bases and the J gene end by 5 bases; junction bases not matched to a gene: 8. For the CDR3, the DNA is TGTGCCAGTAGAAGCTGGACAGGGGCTGATCAGCCCCAGCATTTT. As protein: CASRSWTGADQPQHF.

The gene calls are TRBV3-1 (or the pseudogene TRBV3-2) and TRBJ2-2; a possible D gene is TRBD2 (6 bases). The CDR3 loop spans 16 amino acids. V dropped 0 bases and J dropped 4 bases, with 12 bases sitting between them. In germline, CDR1 is LGHDT, CDR2 YNNKEL (reference sequence). The DNA for the CDR3 is TGTGCCAGCAGCCAAGATAGAAGGACTATCACCGGGGAGCTGTTTTTT. It specifies CASSQDRRTITGELFF.

The V and J genes are TRBV30 and TRBJ2-2, with D maybe TRBD2 (5 bases). The ends were cut back, 7 bases at V and 7 bases at J, with 13 bases in the middle. Germline CDR1 is GTSNPN and CDR2 is SVGIG (reference sequence). The CDR3 has 12 amino acids. The CDR3 region has the DNA TGTGCCTTTCGACGGGGTGGCGGGGAGCTGTTTTTT. The encoded protein is CAFRRGGGELFF.

This clone has more than one count but fewer than ten. The chain is built from TRBV6-6 and TRBJ1-4; D call uncertain. The V end was cut by 6 bases, the J end by 8 bases, with 7 bases between. Germline V gene data show CDR1 as MNHNY and CDR2 as SVGAGI (reference sequence). The CDR3 covers 11 residues. This CDR3 is CASSPGEKLFF. The CDR3, as DNA: TGTGCCAGCAGCCCCGGGGAAAAACTGTTTTTT.

This rearrangement joins TRBV7-2 to TRBJ2-3; tentative D call: TRBD2 (6 bases). CDR3 length: 15 amino acids. Germline V gene sequence: CDR1 SGHTA, CDR2 FQGNSA. Between the trimmed V and J ends, which lost 3 bases and 0 bases, there was a span of 10 bases. The CDR3 bases are TGTGCCAGCAGCTTCGGGGGAGCGAGCACAGATACGCAGTATTTT. Translation: CASSFGGASTDTQYF.

The rearrangement joins TRBV11-2 to TRBJ2-2, with 7 positions matching TRBD1. There are 15 residues in the CDR3. Germline CDR1 SGHAT, CDR2 FQNNGV. After removal of 5 bases from V and 7 bases from J, the junction contained 10 bases not matched to a gene. The CDR3 nucleotides are TGTGCCAGCAGCCTATCGCAGGGGGTATTCGGGGAGCTGTTTTTT. Its translation is CASSLSQGVFGELFF.

The chain combines TRBV4-2 with TRBJ1-3; D call uncertain. The CDR3 loop spans 19 amino acids. CDR1 is LGHNA and CDR2 is YNFKEQ in the germline V gene. The V and J ends lost 1 base and 2 bases respectively, with 21 bases between them. The CDR3 protein is CASSQAGGAWAFPGNTIYF. As DNA, the CDR3 is TGTGCCAGCAGCCAAGCTGGAGGTGCCTGGGCCTTCCCTGGAAACACCATATATTTT.

This clone came up once. Here the CDR3 reads CASSLTGNSPLHF. Written as DNA, the CDR3 is TGTGCCAGCAGTCTAACAGGGAATTCACCCCTCCACTTT. The chain is built from TRBV12-3 or TRBV12-4 and TRBJ1-6, with D perhaps matching TRBD1 (6 bases). The CDR3 has 13 residues. The germline V and J ends were trimmed by 5 bases and 7 bases, with 9 bases remaining between them.

The V call is TRBV15, the J call TRBJ1-1; D is unresolved. CDR3 length: 15 amino acids. V was cut by 1 base and J by 0 bases, with 9 bases left in between. Germline lookup yields CDR1 LNHNV and CDR2 YYDKDF (reference sequence). CDR3 in amino acids: CATSRGSTVNTEAFF. The CDR3 DNA follows: TGTGCCACCAGCAGAGGCAGTACCGTGAACACTGAAGCTTTCTTT.

This sequence joins TRBV7-8 and TRBJ2-5; no clear D gene. The CDR3 loop spans 13 amino acids. The V end was cut by 5 bases, the J end by 5 bases, with 12 bases between. The germline gives CDR1 SGHVS, CDR2 FQNEAQ. The CDR3 here is CASSRGFRETQYF. For the CDR3, the DNA is TGTGCCAGCAGCCGCGGATTCAGGGAGACCCAGTACTTC.

This clone was recorded only once. The chain uses TRBV6-6 and TRBJ2-7; weak D call: TRBD2 (5 bases). The germline V and J ends were trimmed by 6 bases and 4 bases, with 13 bases remaining between them. CDR3 size: 13 residues. Germline V lookup: CDR1 MNHNY, CDR2 SVGAGI (reference sequence). The CDR3 reads CASRVSGSYEQYF. The CDR3 bases are TGTGCCAGCAGGGTTTCGGGGTCTTACGAGCAGTACTTC.

V is TRBV28 and J is TRBJ1-5; D perhaps matches TRBD1 (5 bases). V lost 2 bases, J lost 8 bases, and 19 bases lay in between. The CDR3 is made up of 16 amino acids. CDR1 is MDHEN and CDR2 is SYDVKM in the germline V gene. Here the CDR3 reads CASSLRLSRETKPQHF. CDR3 sequence (DNA): TGTGCCAGCAGTTTAAGACTGAGCAGGGAAACGAAGCCCCAGCATTTT.

The chain combines TRBV6-5 with TRBJ1-4; TRBD1 matches 7 bases. Germline V gene sequence: CDR1 MNHEY, CDR2 SVGAGI. The CDR3 is 15 amino acids. V shed 9 bases, J shed 0 bases, and the junction held 7 bases outside the gene matches. The CDR3: CASKGQGATNEKLFF. Here the CDR3 DNA reads TGTGCCAGTAAGGGGCAGGGGGCAACTAATGAAAAACTGTTTTTT.

V gene TRBV7-2 combines with J gene TRBJ2-7; TRBD1 is a possible D gene (7 bases). The CDR3 spans 13 residues. V lost 3 bases, J lost 9 bases, and 15 bases lay in between. CDR1 is SGHTA and CDR2 is FQGNSA in the germline V gene. Written as DNA, the CDR3 is TGTGCCAGCAGCTTGACTAGTTCAGGGGGGCAGTACTTC. This gives the protein CASSLTSSGGQYF.

The genes are TRBV6-5 and TRBJ2-2; 11 bases line up with TRBD1. The J segment lost 6 bases and the V segment lost 6 bases, leaving 3 bases of the junction unmatched. Germline V CDR1 and CDR2: MNHEY, SVGAGI. This CDR3 has 14 residues. DNA of the CDR3: TGTGCCAGCAGGAGGGGACAGGGGGCCGGGGAGCTGTTTTTT. It specifies CASRRGQGAGELFF.